What follows are 4 T cell receptor beta chains derived from one specimen sequenced in a study of blood T cell repertoires in COVID-19. The assay was immunoSEQ multiplex PCR, and TCRdb's table has in-frame clones only and misses some. Of 300,000 to 400,000 clones in the sample, 88% are singletons; the top ten hold approximately 7.3%. Sequencing was carried out using peripheral blood. These TCRs come from a woman aged 70-85 years with COVID-19, enrolled during active disease.

The CDR3 region is CASSSDRTAVATQPQHF. CDR3 DNA sequence: TGTGCCAGCAGCTCCGACAGGACAGCCGTAGCAACTCAGCCCCAGCATTTT. V and J are TRBV7-9 and TRBJ1-5, with TRBD1 as a possible D gene (6 bases). Trimming removed 4 bases from V and 6 bases from J, with 22 bases in between. Germline CDR1 is SEHNR and CDR2 is FQNEAQ (reference sequence). CDR3 length: 17 residues.

Remarks on this clone: Because the CDR3 is missing its conserved closing phenylalanine or tryptophan, this is likely a read error. The DNA is left out, because the CDR3 cannot be placed on it with certainty; the CDR3 is given as TCRdb lists it. The V gene is TRBV24-1, the J gene TRBJ1-1; the table's TRBD1 call for D was not verified on the DNA. Per germline, CDR1 KGHDR and CDR2 SFDVKD. The CDR3 is made up of 11 amino acids, end residues included. CDR3: CATSDFHREGL.

J is TRBJ1-5 and V is TRBV10-1, with D possibly matching TRBD1 (6 bases). The V gene lost 6 bases and the J gene lost 4 bases, with 7 bases spanning the gap. The CDR3 has 12 residues. The germline V gene encodes CDR1 WNHNN and CDR2 SYGVQD (reference sequence). The CDR3 here is CASRQGNQPQHF. The CDR3 nucleotides are TGCGCCAGCAGACAGGGTAATCAGCCCCAGCATTTT.

This clone was detected many times. The chain combines TRBV19 with TRBJ1-1; possibly TRBD1 for D (6 bases). The CDR3 is made up of 15 amino acids. The V gene's germline CDR1 is LNHDA and CDR2 SQIVND (reference sequence). V lost 3 bases and J 0 bases, leaving 11 bases between the germline ends. CDR3 protein: CASSMDSVMNTEAFF. In DNA form, the CDR3 reads TGTGCCAGTAGTATGGACAGCGTTATGAACACTGAAGCTTTCTTT. The whole variable domain, remainder taken from reference TRBV19 and TRBJ1-1, is DGGITQSPKYLFRKEGQNVTLSCEQNLNHDAMYWYRQDPGQGLRLIYYSQIVNDFQKGDIAEGYSVSREKKESFPLTVTSAQKNPTAFYLCASSMDSVMNTEAFFGQGTRLTVV.